A single sample gave rise to the 2 T cell receptor beta chains below, sequenced in a study of beta chain features in type 1 diabetes. Their recognized antigens are unknown. Isolated RNA was reverse transcribed in full, so expressed TCRB transcripts were sequenced. Method: immunoSEQ multiplex PCR; TCRdb's copy keeps in-frame clones and lacks some. There are 150,000 or so clones in the sample; around 63% occur only once, and roughly 0.089% lies in the top ten. Regarding the study as a whole: Moderate but significant shortening of TCRB CDR3s was recorded in all four CD4+ subsets from Type 1 diabetes patients.

The sample taken for sequencing was naive CD4+ T cells from blood. The receptor set was obtained from a man aged 25-45 years with type 1 diabetes.

The V call is TRBV5-4, the J call TRBJ2-5; a possible D gene is TRBD2 (6 bases). V was shortened by 4 bases and J by 6 bases, with 7 bases between the two germline ends. Per germline, CDR1 SGHNT and CDR2 YYREEE (reference sequence). This CDR3 comprises 11 residues. For the CDR3, the DNA is TGTGCCAGCAGCGGGAGGCAGACCCAGTACTTC. Amino acids: CASSGRQTQYF.

The V gene is TRBV29-1, the J gene TRBJ2-6; possibly TRBD2 for D (5 bases). Germline V gene lookup returns CDR1 SQVTM and CDR2 ANQGSEA. This CDR3 comprises 15 residues. Between the trimmed V and J ends, which lost 4 bases and 4 bases, there was a span of 14 bases. The CDR3: CSVGTAGLGANVLTF. DNA for the CDR3: TGCAGCGTTGGAACGGCGGGTCTGGGGGCCAACGTCCTGACTTTC. Drawing the rest from reference TRBV29-1 and TRBJ2-6, the complete variable domain is SAVISQKPSRDICQRGTSLTIQCQVDSQVTMMFWYRQQPGQSLTLIATANQGSEATYESGFVIDKFPISRPNLTFSTLTVSNMSPEDSSIYLCSVGTAGLGANVLTFGAGSRLTVL.